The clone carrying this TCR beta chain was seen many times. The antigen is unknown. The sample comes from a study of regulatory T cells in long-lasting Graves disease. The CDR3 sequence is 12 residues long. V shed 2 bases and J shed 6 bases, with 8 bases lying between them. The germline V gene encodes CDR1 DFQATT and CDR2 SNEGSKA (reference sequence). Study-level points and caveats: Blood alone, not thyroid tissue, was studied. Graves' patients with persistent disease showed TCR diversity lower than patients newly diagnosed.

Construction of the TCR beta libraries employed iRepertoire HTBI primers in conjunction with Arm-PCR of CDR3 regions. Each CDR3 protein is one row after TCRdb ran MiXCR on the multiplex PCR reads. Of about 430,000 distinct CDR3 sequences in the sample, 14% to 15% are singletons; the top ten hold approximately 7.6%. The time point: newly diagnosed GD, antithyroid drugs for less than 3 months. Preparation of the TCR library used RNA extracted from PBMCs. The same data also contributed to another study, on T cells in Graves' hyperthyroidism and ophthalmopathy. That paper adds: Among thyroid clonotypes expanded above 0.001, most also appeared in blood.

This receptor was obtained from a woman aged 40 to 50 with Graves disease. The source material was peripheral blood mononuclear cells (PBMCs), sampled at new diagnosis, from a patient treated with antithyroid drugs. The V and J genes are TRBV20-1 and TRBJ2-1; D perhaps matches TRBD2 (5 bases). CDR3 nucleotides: TGCAGTGCTAGACCGGGGAGCAATGAGCAGTTCTTC. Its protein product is CSARPGSNEQFF.